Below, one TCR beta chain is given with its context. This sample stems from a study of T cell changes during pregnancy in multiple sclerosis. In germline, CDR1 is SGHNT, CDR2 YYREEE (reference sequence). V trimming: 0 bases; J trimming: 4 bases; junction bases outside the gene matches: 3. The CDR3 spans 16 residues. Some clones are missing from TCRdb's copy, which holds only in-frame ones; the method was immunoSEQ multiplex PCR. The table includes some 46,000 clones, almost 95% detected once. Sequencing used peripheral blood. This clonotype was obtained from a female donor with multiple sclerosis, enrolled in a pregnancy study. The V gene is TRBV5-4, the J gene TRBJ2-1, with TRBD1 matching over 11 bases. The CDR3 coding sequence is TGTGCCAGCAGCTTGGCGGGGACAGGGGGTTACAATGAGCAGTTCTTC. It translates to CASSLAGTGGYNEQFF.